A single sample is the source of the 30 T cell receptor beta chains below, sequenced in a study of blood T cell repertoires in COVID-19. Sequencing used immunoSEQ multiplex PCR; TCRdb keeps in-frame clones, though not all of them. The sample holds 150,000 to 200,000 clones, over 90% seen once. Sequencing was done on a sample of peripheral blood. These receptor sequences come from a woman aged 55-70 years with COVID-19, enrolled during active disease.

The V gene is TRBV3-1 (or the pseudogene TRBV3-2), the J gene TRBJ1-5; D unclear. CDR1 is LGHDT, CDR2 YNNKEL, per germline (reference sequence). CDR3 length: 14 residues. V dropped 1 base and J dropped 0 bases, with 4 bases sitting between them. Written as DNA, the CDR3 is TGTGCCAGCAGCCAAGGAGCTAGCAATCAGCCCCAGCATTTT. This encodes CASSQGASNQPQHF.

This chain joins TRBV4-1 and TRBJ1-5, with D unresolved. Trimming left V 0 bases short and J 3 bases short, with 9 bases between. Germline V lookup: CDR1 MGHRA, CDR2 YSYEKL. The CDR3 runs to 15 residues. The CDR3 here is CASSQEELPNQPQHF. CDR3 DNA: TGCGCCAGCAGCCAAGAGGAGCTCCCCAATCAGCCCCAGCATTTT.

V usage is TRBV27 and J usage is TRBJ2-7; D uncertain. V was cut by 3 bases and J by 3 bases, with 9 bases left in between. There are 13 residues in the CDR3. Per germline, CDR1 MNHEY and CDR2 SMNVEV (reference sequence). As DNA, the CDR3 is TGTGCCAGCAGTTTTTCGCCGGGCTACGAGCAGTACTTC. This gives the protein CASSFSPGYEQYF.

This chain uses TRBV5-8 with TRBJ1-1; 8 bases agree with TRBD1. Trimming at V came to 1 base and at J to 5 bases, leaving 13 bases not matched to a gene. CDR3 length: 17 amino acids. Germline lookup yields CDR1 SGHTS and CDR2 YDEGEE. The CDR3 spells CASSLYRQGAGYTEAFF. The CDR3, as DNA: TGTGCCAGCAGCTTGTATAGGCAGGGGGCAGGTTATACTGAAGCTTTCTTT. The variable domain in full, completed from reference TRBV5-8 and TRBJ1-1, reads EAGVTQSPTHLIKTRGQQATLRCSPISGHTSVYWYQQALGLGLQFLLWYDEGEERNRGNFPPRFSGRQFPNYSSELNVNALELEDSALYLCASSLYRQGAGYTEAFFGQGTRLTVV.

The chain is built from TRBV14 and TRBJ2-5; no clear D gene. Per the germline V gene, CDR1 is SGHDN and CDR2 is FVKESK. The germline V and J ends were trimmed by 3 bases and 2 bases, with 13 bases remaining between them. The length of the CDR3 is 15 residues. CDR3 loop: CASSHIIGRQETQYF. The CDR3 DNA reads TGTGCCAGCAGCCATATAATCGGCAGGCAAGAGACCCAGTACTTC.

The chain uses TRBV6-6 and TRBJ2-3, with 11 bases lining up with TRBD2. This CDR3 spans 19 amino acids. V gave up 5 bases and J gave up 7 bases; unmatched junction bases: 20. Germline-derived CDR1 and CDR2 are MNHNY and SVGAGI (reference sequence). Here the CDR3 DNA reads TGTGCCAGCAGTCCTCTAGCGGGGGGCGAAGCTCGGCCACTATATACGCAGTATTTT. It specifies CASSPLAGGEARPLYTQYF.

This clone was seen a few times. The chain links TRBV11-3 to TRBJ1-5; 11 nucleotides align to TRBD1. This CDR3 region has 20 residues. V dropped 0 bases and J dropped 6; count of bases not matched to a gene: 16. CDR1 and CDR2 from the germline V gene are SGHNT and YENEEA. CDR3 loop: CASSLDGRDRGIPSLQPQHF. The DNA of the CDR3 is TGTGCCAGCAGCTTAGATGGAAGGGACAGGGGGATTCCCAGTCTTCAGCCCCAGCATTTT.

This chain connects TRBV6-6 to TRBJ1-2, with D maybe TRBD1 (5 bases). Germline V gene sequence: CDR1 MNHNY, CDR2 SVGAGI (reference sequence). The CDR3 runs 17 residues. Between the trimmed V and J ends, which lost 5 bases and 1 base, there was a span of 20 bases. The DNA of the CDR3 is TGTGCCAGCAGTCCCCATGGGGGGACGGAGATTAACTATGGCTACACCTTC. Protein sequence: CASSPHGGTEINYGYTF.

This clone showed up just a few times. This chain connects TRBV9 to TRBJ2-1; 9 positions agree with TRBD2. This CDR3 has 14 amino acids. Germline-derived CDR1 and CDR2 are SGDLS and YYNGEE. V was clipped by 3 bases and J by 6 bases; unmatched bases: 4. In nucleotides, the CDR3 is TGTGCCAGCAGCGCGACTAGCGGAAGCAATGAGCAGTTCTTC. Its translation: CASSATSGSNEQFF.

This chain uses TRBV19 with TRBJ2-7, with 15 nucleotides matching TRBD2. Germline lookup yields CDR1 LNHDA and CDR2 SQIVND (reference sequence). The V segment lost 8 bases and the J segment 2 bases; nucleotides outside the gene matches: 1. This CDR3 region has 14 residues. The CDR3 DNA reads TGTGCCAGTGGGACTAGCGGGGGGACCTACGAGCAGTACTTC. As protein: CASGTSGGTYEQYF.

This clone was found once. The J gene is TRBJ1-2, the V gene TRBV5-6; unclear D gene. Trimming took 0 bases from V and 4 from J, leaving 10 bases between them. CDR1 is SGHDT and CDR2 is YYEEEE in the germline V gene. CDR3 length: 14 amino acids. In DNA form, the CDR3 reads TGTGCCAGCAGCTTGGGGGTGTCGGGCTATGGCTACACCTTC. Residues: CASSLGVSGYGYTF.

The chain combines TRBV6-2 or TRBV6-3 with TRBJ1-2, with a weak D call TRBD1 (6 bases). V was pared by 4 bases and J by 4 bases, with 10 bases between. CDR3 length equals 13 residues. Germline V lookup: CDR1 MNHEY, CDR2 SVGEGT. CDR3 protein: CASSLDRGYGYTF. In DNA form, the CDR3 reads TGTGCCAGCAGTTTGGACAGAGGCTATGGCTACACCTTC.

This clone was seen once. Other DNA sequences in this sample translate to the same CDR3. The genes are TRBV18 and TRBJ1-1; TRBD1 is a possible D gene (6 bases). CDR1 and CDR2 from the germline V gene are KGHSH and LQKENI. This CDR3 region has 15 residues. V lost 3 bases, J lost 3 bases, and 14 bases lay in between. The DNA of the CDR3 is TGTGCCAGCTCACCGGGGCAGGGGCGGGACACTGAAGCTTTCTTT. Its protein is CASSPGQGRDTEAFF.

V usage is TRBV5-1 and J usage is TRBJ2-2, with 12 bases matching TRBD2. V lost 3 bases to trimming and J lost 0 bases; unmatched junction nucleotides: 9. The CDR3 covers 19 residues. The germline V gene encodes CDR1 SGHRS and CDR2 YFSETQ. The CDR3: CASSYRLAGDYTNTGELFF. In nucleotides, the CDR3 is TGCGCCAGCAGCTATCGACTAGCGGGGGACTATACGAACACCGGGGAGCTGTTTTTT.

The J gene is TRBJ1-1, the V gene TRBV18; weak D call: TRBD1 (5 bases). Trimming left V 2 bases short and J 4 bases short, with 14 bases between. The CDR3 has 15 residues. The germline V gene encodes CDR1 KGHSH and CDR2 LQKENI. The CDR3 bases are TGTGCCAGCTCACCAGGTGGGGCGGTGGGCACTGAAGCTTTCTTT. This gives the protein CASSPGGAVGTEAFF.

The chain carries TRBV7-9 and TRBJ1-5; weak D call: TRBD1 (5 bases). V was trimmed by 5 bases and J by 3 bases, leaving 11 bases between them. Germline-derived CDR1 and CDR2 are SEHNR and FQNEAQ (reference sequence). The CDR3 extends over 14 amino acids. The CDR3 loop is CASSRDSPNQPQHF. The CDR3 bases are TGTGCCAGCAGCCGCGACAGCCCCAATCAGCCCCAGCATTTT.

CDR3 sequence: CAIRQTLILNTGELFF. The CDR3 DNA reads as TGTGCCATCAGACAGACACTCATATTAAACACCGGGGAGCTGTTTTTT. The J gene is TRBJ2-2, the V gene TRBV10-3; D gene ambiguous. The germline V gene encodes CDR1 ENHRY and CDR2 SYGVKD. This CDR3 contains 16 residues. V shed 6 bases and J shed 2 bases, with 16 bases lying between them.

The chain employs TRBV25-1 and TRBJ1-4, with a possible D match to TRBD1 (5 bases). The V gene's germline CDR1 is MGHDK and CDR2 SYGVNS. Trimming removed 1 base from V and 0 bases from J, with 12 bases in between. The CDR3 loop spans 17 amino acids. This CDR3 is CASSELRGGATNEKLFF. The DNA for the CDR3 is TGTGCCAGCAGTGAATTAAGGGGTGGGGCAACTAATGAAAAACTGTTTTTT.

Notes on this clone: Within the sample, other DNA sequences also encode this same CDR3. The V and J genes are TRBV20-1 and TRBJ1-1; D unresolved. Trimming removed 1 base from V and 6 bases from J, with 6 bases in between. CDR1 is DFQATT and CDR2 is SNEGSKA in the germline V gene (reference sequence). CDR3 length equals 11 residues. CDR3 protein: CSARVPSEAFF. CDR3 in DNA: TGCAGTGCTAGAGTCCCGTCTGAAGCTTTCTTT.

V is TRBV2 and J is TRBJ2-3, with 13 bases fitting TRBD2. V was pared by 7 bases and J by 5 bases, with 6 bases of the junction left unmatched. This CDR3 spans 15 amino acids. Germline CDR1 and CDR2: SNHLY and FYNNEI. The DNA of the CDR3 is TGTGCCAGCACCATGGGACTAGCGGGGATAGATACGCAGTATTTT. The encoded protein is CASTMGLAGIDTQYF. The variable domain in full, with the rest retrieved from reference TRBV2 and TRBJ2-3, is EPEVTQTPSHQVTQMGQEVILRCVPISNHLYFYWYRQILGQKVEFLVSFYNNEISEKSEIFDDQFSVERPDGSNFTLKIRSTKLEDSAMYFCASTMGLAGIDTQYFGPGTRLTVL.

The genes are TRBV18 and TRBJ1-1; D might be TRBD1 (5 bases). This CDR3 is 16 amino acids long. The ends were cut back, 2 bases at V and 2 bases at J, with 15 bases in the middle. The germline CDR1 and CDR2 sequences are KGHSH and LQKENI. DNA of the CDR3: TGTGCCAGCTCACCAGGGGCCTCGACTCCTAACACTGAAGCTTTCTTT. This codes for CASSPGASTPNTEAFF.

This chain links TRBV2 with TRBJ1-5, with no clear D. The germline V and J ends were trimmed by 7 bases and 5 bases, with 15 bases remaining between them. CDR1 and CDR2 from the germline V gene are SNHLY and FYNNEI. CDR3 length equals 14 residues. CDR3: CASTSGPGDQPQHF. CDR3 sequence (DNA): TGTGCCAGCACCTCAGGACCCGGGGATCAGCCCCAGCATTTT.

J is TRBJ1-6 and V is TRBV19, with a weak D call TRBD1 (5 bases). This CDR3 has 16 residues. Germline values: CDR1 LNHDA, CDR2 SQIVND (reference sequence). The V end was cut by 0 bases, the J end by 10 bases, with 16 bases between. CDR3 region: CASSIDWAGTGSPLHF. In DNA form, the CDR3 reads TGTGCCAGTAGTATAGACTGGGCAGGGACTGGGTCACCCCTCCACTTT. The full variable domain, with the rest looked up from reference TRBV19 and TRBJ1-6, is DGGITQSPKYLFRKEGQNVTLSCEQNLNHDAMYWYRQDPGQGLRLIYYSQIVNDFQKGDIAEGYSVSREKKESFPLTVTSAQKNPTAFYLCASSIDWAGTGSPLHFGNGTRLTVT.

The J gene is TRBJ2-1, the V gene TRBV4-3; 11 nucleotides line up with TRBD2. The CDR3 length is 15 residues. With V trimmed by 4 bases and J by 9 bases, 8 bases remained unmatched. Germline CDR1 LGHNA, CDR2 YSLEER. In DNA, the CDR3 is TGCGCCAGCAGCCCCCGACTAGCGGGGTGGGGTGAGCAGTTCTTC. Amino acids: CASSPRLAGWGEQFF.

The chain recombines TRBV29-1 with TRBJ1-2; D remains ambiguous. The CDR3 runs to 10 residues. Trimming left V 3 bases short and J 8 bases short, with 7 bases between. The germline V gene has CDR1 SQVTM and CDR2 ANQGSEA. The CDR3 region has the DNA TGCAGCGTTGATCTGGAGGGCTACACCTTC. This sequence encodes CSVDLEGYTF.

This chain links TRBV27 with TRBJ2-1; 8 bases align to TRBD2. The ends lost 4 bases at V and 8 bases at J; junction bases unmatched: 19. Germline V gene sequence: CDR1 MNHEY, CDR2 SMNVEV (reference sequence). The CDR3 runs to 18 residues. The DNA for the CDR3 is TGTGCCAGCAGTTCCCTGACTAGCGAGACTATACAAAGGGATGAGCAGTTCTTC. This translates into CASSSLTSETIQRDEQFF.

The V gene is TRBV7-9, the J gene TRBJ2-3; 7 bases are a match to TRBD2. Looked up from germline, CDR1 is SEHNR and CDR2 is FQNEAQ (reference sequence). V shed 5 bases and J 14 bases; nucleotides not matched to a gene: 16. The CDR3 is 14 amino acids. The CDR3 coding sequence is TGTGCCAGCAGCCCGAGCGGGGCCCGGTTAATTGGGTATTTT. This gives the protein CASSPSGARLIGYF.

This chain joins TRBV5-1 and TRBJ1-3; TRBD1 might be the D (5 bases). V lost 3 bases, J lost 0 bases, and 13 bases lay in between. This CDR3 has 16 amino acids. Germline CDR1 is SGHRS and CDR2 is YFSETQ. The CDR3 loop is CASSYSGLRSGNTIYF. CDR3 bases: TGCGCCAGCAGCTACTCAGGGCTCCGCTCTGGAAACACCATATATTTT.

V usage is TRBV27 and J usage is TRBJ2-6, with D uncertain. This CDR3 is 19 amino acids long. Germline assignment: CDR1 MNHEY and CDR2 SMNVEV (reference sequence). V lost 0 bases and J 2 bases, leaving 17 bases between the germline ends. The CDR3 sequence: CASSLSFWQNYTGANVLTF. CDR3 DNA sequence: TGTGCCAGCAGTTTATCATTTTGGCAGAATTACACTGGGGCCAACGTCCTGACTTTC.

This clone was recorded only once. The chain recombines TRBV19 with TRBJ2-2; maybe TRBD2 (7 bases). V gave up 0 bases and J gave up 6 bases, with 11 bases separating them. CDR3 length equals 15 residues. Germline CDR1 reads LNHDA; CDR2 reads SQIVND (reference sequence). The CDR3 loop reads CASSIERGRSGELFF. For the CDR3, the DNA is TGTGCCAGTAGTATAGAGCGGGGGCGGTCCGGGGAGCTGTTTTTT.